What follows are 16 T cell receptor beta chains derived from one specimen sequenced in a study of post-analysis software for immune sequencing data. Study-level results: TRBV segments more frequent in patients than in controls numbered roughly 5 and included TRBV5-6, TRBV5-1 and TRBV20-1.

Antigens of these TCRs are unknown. Libraries were made from TCR beta cDNA, and they carried unique molecular identifiers. TCRdb reprocessed the PCR reads with MiXCR, giving one entry per CDR3 protein. The table shows more than 350,000 distinct CDR3 sequences, with roughly 40% occurring only once. Sequenced sample: blood. These receptor sequences come from a girl aged 2-10 years with multiple sclerosis.

In regard to this clonotype: A junction end diverges from the germline sequence, so it may reflect a read error. The chain recombines TRBV9 with TRBJ1-2; D possibly corresponds to TRBD1 (5 bases). This CDR3 has 14 residues. The germline V gene has CDR1 SGDLS and CDR2 YYNGEE. Here the CDR3 reads CASSASRGIFGNTF. DNA for the CDR3: TGTGCCAGCAGCGCTAGTCGGGGGATCTTTGGCAACACCTTC.

The V and J genes are TRBV5-1 and TRBJ2-1; tentatively, D is TRBD2 (6 bases). The CDR3 totals 13 residues. V dropped 4 bases and J dropped 12 bases, with 17 bases sitting between them. Per the germline V gene, CDR1 is SGHRS and CDR2 is YFSETQ. The chain's CDR3 is CASSLMIAEGQFF. The DNA of the CDR3 is TGCGCCAGCAGCCTAATGATAGCGGAGGGGCAGTTCTTC.

This CDR3 reads CASSLELDLGQYF. CDR3 DNA: TGCGCCAGCAGCTTGGAGTTAGATCTGGGGCAGTACTTC. V usage is TRBV5-1 and J usage is TRBJ2-4; the D is unclear. Germline CDR1 is SGHRS and CDR2 is YFSETQ. Trimming shortened V by 0 bases and J by 13 bases, and 14 bases separated the two germline ends. The CDR3 totals 13 residues.

The chain uses TRBV5-6 and TRBJ2-2; D remains ambiguous. The CDR3 extends over 18 amino acids. Trimming shortened V by 4 bases and J by 0 bases, and 19 bases separated the two germline ends. CDR1 is SGHDT, CDR2 YYEEEE, per germline. CDR3 in amino acids: CASSPAVLTLSNTGELFF. The CDR3 nucleotides are TGTGCCAGCAGCCCGGCCGTTTTGACGCTGTCGAACACCGGGGAGCTGTTTTTT.

This clonotype appeared a few times. The chain has TRBV28 and TRBJ1-2; possible D gene TRBD1, 5 bases. Looked up from germline, CDR1 is MDHEN and CDR2 is SYDVKM. The CDR3 length is 14 residues. V gave up 6 bases and J gave up 4 bases, with 15 bases separating them. CDR3 DNA sequence: TGTGCCAGCAGCTCAGGGAGTTTGGCCTATGGCTACACCTTC. Translated, it gives CASSSGSLAYGYTF.

This clonotype occurred many times. A junction end diverges from the germline sequence, so it may reflect a read error. This chain uses TRBV5-1 with TRBJ2-7; 10 bases agree with TRBD1. CDR1 is SGHRS, CDR2 YFSETQ, per germline. The CDR3 is 14 residues long. CDR3 bases: TGTGCTAGCAGCCCGCGGGACAGGGGTTACGAGCAGTACTTC. It is translated as CASSPRDRGYEQYF.

With regard to this clonotype: At one end the junction does not follow the germline gene, possibly because of a read error. The rearrangement uses TRBV6-5 and TRBJ2-6; 8 bases fit TRBD1. CDR1 is MNHEY, CDR2 SVGAGI, per germline. There are 17 residues in the CDR3. The CDR3 here is CASSYSGTGWRANALTF. For the CDR3, the DNA is TGTGCCAGCAGTTACTCCGGGACAGGCTGGAGGGCTAACGCCCTGACTTTC.

CDR3 in amino acids: CASSLAPGAYEQYF. The DNA for the CDR3 is TGCGCCAGCAGCTTGGCCCCAGGTGCCTACGAGCAGTACTTC. This sequence joins TRBV5-1 and TRBJ2-7; D not resolved. Germline values: CDR1 SGHRS, CDR2 YFSETQ. The germline V and J ends were trimmed by 0 bases and 2 bases, with 9 bases remaining between them. CDR3 length equals 14 residues.

This clonotype was recorded once. The chain couples TRBV7-2 to TRBJ2-3; tentatively, D is TRBD1 or TRBD2 (6 bases each). Per germline, CDR1 SGHTA and CDR2 FQGNSA. The CDR3 totals 13 residues. Trimming stripped 6 bases from V and 6 bases from J, with 13 bases between. CDR3 sequence (DNA): TGTACCAGCAGACAGGGACTCGCCGATACGCAGTATTTT. The encoded protein is CTSRQGLADTQYF.

This chain uses TRBV24-1 with TRBJ2-1; weak D call: TRBD1 (6 bases). The J call is doubtful: the DNA matches TRBJ2-7 better. Germline CDR1 and CDR2: KGHDR and SFDVKD. This CDR3 is 16 amino acids long. CDR3 nucleotide sequence: TGTGCCACCAGTGATGGGGGCCTTCTCTCCTACAATGAGCAGTACTTC. Amino acids: CATSDGGLLSYNEQYF.

This clonotype was seen only a few times. The chain is built from TRBV5-1 and TRBJ2-3, with 8 bases identical to TRBD2. The V and J ends lost 4 bases and 6 bases, in that order; junction bases with no gene match: 7. This CDR3 is 14 amino acids long. The germline V gene encodes CDR1 SGHRS and CDR2 YFSETQ. The CDR3 spells CASSPGLARDTQYF. The CDR3 DNA sequence: TGCGCCAGCAGCCCCGGACTAGCTCGGGATACGCAGTATTTT.

The chain carries TRBV18 and TRBJ1-6; no definite D call. This CDR3 contains 13 residues. Germline CDR1 is KGHSH and CDR2 is LQKENI. V shed 5 bases and J shed 6 bases, with 8 bases lying between them. CDR3: CASSSEPNSPLHF. Here the CDR3 DNA reads TGTGCCAGCTCATCGGAACCTAATTCACCCCTCCACTTT.

This clonotype has more than one count but fewer than ten. This rearrangement joins TRBV14 to TRBJ2-7, with unresolved D. With 2 bases removed from V and 1 base from J, the gap between germline ends came to 9 bases. The CDR3 runs to 14 residues. Germline V lookup: CDR1 SGHDN, CDR2 FVKESK. CDR3 residues: CASSQSDGSYEQYF. CDR3 nucleotides: TGTGCCAGCAGCCAAAGTGATGGTTCCTACGAGCAGTACTTC.

The J gene is TRBJ2-7, the V gene TRBV27; 8 bases are a match to TRBD1. Germline V gives CDR1 MNHEY, CDR2 SMNVEV (reference sequence). With 5 bases clipped from V and 4 bases from J, the junction kept 10 bases outside the gene matches. CDR3 size: 15 residues. CDR3 in amino acids: CASSRRQGFSYEQYF. DNA of the CDR3: TGTGCCAGCAGTCGAAGACAGGGGTTCTCTTACGAGCAGTACTTC.

The genes are TRBV2 and TRBJ2-1; the match to TRBD2 covers 12 bases. The germline V gene encodes CDR1 SNHLY and CDR2 FYNNEI. The CDR3 covers 15 residues. With V trimmed by 2 bases and J by 7 bases, 3 bases remained unmatched. CDR3 loop: CASSETSGRFNEQFF. The CDR3 bases are TGTGCCAGCAGTGAAACTAGCGGGAGGTTTAATGAGCAGTTCTTC.

The chain links TRBV7-3 to TRBJ2-1, with D uncertain. Per the germline V gene, CDR1 is SGHTA and CDR2 is FQGTGA. Trimming took 3 bases from V and 6 from J, leaving 6 bases between them. The CDR3 is made up of 12 amino acids. Here the CDR3 reads CASSFTFNEQFF. The CDR3 DNA follows: TGTGCCAGCAGCTTTACGTTCAATGAGCAGTTCTTC. The variable domain in full, with the rest retrieved from reference TRBV7-3 and TRBJ2-1, is GAGVSQTPSNKVTEKGKYVELRCDPISGHTALYWYRQSLGQGPEFLIYFQGTGAADDSGLPNDRFFAVRPEGSVSTLKIQRTERGDSAVYLCASSFTFNEQFFGPGTRLTVL.